The source of this T cell receptor (beta chain) is a study of T-cell memory formation after mild COVID-19. Looking at the study overall: TCR clusters mostly belonged to single donors.

The CDR3 sequence is 15 residues long. V was pared by 0 bases and J by 8 bases, with 14 bases between. The V gene's germline CDR1 is SGHRS and CDR2 YFSETQ. General study results and limits: Still unconfirmed is whether the second-wave clones peaking on day 37 recognized SARS-CoV-2. Contracting clones, day 15 to 85, had balanced CD4/CD8, and later expanders favored CD4+. CM and EM subsets held most contracting CD4+ clones; EMRA held CD8+ ones.

TCRdb redid the calling of the 5' RACE reads with MiXCR, one entry per CDR3 protein. The data contain approximately 300,000 distinct CDR3 sequences, approximately 15% of them singletons. A word on this clonotype: The antigen remains undetermined.

The specimen was PBMCs or a T cell subset sorted from them (not recorded which). The TCR originated in a man aged 18-30 years who had mild COVID-19 (a few samples of this study predate the infection). Cell type and time point are not known. The J gene is TRBJ1-4, the V gene TRBV5-1; unclear D gene. DNA for the CDR3: TGCGCCAGCAGCTTGGCTCCCGGGAAGGAGGAAAAACTGTTTTTT. This sequence encodes CASSLAPGKEEKLFF. The complete variable domain, with remaining parts taken from reference TRBV5-1 and TRBJ1-4, reads KAGVTQTPRYLIKTRGQQVTLSCSPISGHRSVSWYQQTPGQGLQFLFEYFSETQRNKGNFPGRFSGRQFSNSRSEMNVSTLELGDSALYLCASSLAPGKEEKLFFGSGTQLSVL.